The 18 T cell receptor beta chains below were found in one sample sequenced in a study of control samples from healthy donors and cancer patients (dated by TCRdb to about 2020). The method was the immunoSEQ multiplex PCR assay. The source is immuneACCESS, and TCRdb retained only in-frame sequences with V and J called. Part of the clones is not carried over; for the studies checked, unresolved V genes explain less than half of this, and the remainder is unexplained. In all, the sample holds some 120,000 clones, and around 93% of those were seen once. More than 1.5% of the sample comes from the top ten. The sample was PBMCs. Every receptor here comes from a man between 50 and 59 years old with head and neck cancer.

V gene TRBV28 combines with J gene TRBJ1-2; D possibly corresponds to TRBD1 (5 bases). The CDR3 length is 15 residues. Trimming left V 5 bases short and J 5 bases short, with 18 bases between. Germline V lookup: CDR1 MDHEN, CDR2 SYDVKM. In DNA form, the CDR3 reads TGTGCCAGCAGTAACCGTTTAGGACAAACTTATGGCTACACCTTC. Amino acids: CASSNRLGQTYGYTF.

V usage is TRBV6-5 and J usage is TRBJ2-5, with D perhaps matching TRBD2 (6 bases). This CDR3 region has 12 residues. V lost 9 bases, J lost 5 bases, and 13 bases lay in between. Germline V CDR1 and CDR2: MNHEY, SVGAGI. CDR3 sequence (DNA): TGTGCCAGTAGCGGACCCGCTGAGACCCAGTACTTC. It encodes CASSGPAETQYF.

This chain uses TRBV20-1 with TRBJ1-1; D is uncertain. Trimming pared 3 bases from V and 4 bases from J, leaving 6 bases between. CDR1 DFQATT and CDR2 SNEGSKA come from the germline V gene (reference sequence). CDR3 length: 11 amino acids. The CDR3 spells CSARTGTEAFF. The CDR3 DNA is TGCAGTGCTAGGACCGGCACTGAAGCTTTCTTT.

V and J are TRBV6-6 and TRBJ1-5; D might be TRBD1 (5 bases). Trimming took 7 bases from V and 3 from J, leaving 10 bases between them. The CDR3 spans 13 residues. Germline CDR1 reads MNHNY; CDR2 reads SVGAGI (reference sequence). CDR3: CASTDSDNQPQHF. In DNA form, the CDR3 reads TGTGCCAGCACCGACAGCGACAATCAGCCCCAGCATTTT.

The chain couples TRBV7-8 to TRBJ2-3; D unclear. The germline V gene encodes CDR1 SGHVS and CDR2 FQNEAQ. This CDR3 is built from 13 residues. V was clipped by 3 bases and J by 2 bases, with 6 bases between them. CDR3 in amino acids: CASSFNPTDTQYF. Here the CDR3 DNA reads TGTGCCAGCAGCTTTAATCCCACAGATACGCAGTATTTT.

Only one count was recorded for this clone. Written as DNA, the CDR3 is TGCGCCAGCAGCCAAGAGACAGGGTTCAAGCAGTTCTTC. Translating gives CASSQETGFKQFF. This chain connects TRBV4-1 to TRBJ2-1; 7 bases fit TRBD1. From germline, CDR1 is MGHRA and CDR2 YSYEKL. The CDR3 has 13 amino acids. Trimming at V came to 0 bases and at J to 11 bases, leaving 4 bases not matched to a gene.

The J gene is TRBJ2-3, the V gene TRBV6-6; 13 positions agree with TRBD2. This CDR3 comprises 16 residues. The J segment lost 6 bases and the V segment lost 6 bases, leaving 9 bases of the junction unmatched. Germline V gene data show CDR1 as MNHNY and CDR2 as SVGAGI (reference sequence). The CDR3 nucleotides are TGTGCCAGCAGATCAACTAGCGGGGGGGAAAGTGATACGCAGTATTTT. Amino acid sequence: CASRSTSGGESDTQYF.

This chain joins TRBV7-2 and TRBJ2-1; perhaps TRBD2 as D (7 bases). V was cut by 1 base and J by 6 bases, with 22 bases left in between. There are 18 residues in the CDR3. Per germline, CDR1 SGHTA and CDR2 FQGNSA. The CDR3 region has the DNA TGTGCCAGCAGCTTAGTCCGGGGGGCCAGAGGAAGCGGCAATGAGCAGTTCTTC. It yields the protein CASSLVRGARGSGNEQFF. The variable domain in full, completed from reference TRBV7-2 and TRBJ2-1, reads GAGVSQSPSNKVTEKGKDVELRCDPISGHTALYWYRQSLGQGLEFLIYFQGNSAPDKSGLPSDRFSAERTGGSVSTLTIQRTQQEDSAVYLCASSLVRGARGSGNEQFFGPGTRLTVL.

V is TRBV5-1 and J is TRBJ2-7; 14 nucleotides line up with TRBD2. CDR1 is SGHRS and CDR2 is YFSETQ in the germline V gene. The trim removed 0 bases at V and 2 bases at J, leaving 1 base unmatched. This CDR3 comprises 16 residues. The CDR3 spells CASSLGLAGGAYEQYF. In nucleotides, the CDR3 is TGCGCCAGCAGCTTGGGACTAGCGGGGGGGGCCTACGAGCAGTACTTC.

V gene TRBV7-2 combines with J gene TRBJ1-3; D remains ambiguous. Germline V gene sequence: CDR1 SGHTA, CDR2 FQGNSA. This CDR3 region has 13 residues. V lost 2 bases, J lost 3 bases, and 5 bases lay in between. CDR3 coding DNA: TGTGCCAGCAGCTTATTACTTGGAAACACCATATATTTT. It yields the protein CASSLLLGNTIYF. The full variable domain, in which reference TRBV7-2 and TRBJ1-3 provide the parts outside the CDR3, is GAGVSQSPSNKVTEKGKDVELRCDPISGHTALYWYRQSLGQGLEFLIYFQGNSAPDKSGLPSDRFSAERTGGSVSTLTIQRTQQEDSAVYLCASSLLLGNTIYFGEGSWLTVV.

J is TRBJ2-2 and V is TRBV7-2; TRBD1 agrees at 12 bases. CDR3 length: 15 amino acids. In germline, CDR1 is SGHTA, CDR2 FQGNSA. V dropped 5 bases and J dropped 7; count of bases not matched to a gene: 5. The CDR3 DNA follows: TGTGCCAGCAGCGTGGGACAGGGGGCGGTCGGGGAGCTGTTTTTT. Translation: CASSVGQGAVGELFF.

The chain links TRBV7-9 to TRBJ2-1; D may be TRBD1 (5 bases). The CDR3 runs 17 residues. With 1 base removed from V and 5 bases from J, the gap between germline ends came to 18 bases. CDR1 SEHNR and CDR2 FQNEAQ come from the germline V gene (reference sequence). CDR3 nucleotide sequence: TGTGCCAGCAGCTTAGGTCAGGGCCTCGGACGGGACAATGAGCAGTTCTTC. Amino acid sequence: CASSLGQGLGRDNEQFF.

Here the CDR3 DNA reads TGTGCCAGCAAGGGCAGGGGGGCTGGGAGCAATCAGCCCCAGCATTTT. It is translated as CASKGRGAGSNQPQHF. The chain has TRBV2 and TRBJ1-5, with 7 bases that match TRBD1. The CDR3 runs 16 residues. The germline CDR1 and CDR2 sequences are SNHLY and FYNNEI. The J segment lost 1 base and the V segment lost 7 bases, leaving 10 bases of the junction unmatched. The full variable domain, in which reference TRBV2 and TRBJ1-5 provide the parts outside the CDR3, is EPEVTQTPSHQVTQMGQEVILRCVPISNHLYFYWYRQILGQKVEFLVSFYNNEISEKSEIFDDQFSVERPDGSNFTLKIRSTKLEDSAMYFCASKGRGAGSNQPQHFGDGTRLSIL.

This clone has only a few counts. This chain uses TRBV27 with TRBJ1-4, with a weak D call TRBD1 (5 bases). V was cut by 5 bases and J by 4 bases, with 8 bases left in between. This CDR3 comprises 13 residues. CDR1 and CDR2 (germline): MNHEY, SMNVEV (reference sequence). The CDR3 DNA reads TGTGCCAGCAGTATCAGGGTTAATGAAAAACTGTTTTTT. Encoded protein: CASSIRVNEKLFF.

V gene TRBV7-8 combines with J gene TRBJ2-3; D might be TRBD2 (7 bases). Germline V gives CDR1 SGHVS, CDR2 FQNEAQ. V was clipped by 7 bases and J by 2 bases, with 16 bases between them. The CDR3 is made up of 15 amino acids. The CDR3 is CASTFVAGATDTQYF. In DNA form, the CDR3 reads TGTGCCAGCACCTTCGTGGCGGGGGCCACAGATACGCAGTATTTT.

The chain couples TRBV3-1 (or the pseudogene TRBV3-2) to TRBJ1-2; no firm D call. Germline CDR1 LGHDT, CDR2 YNNKEL (reference sequence). V dropped 1 base and J dropped 4 bases, with 10 bases sitting between them. The CDR3 is 14 amino acids. CDR3 nucleotide sequence: TGTGCCAGCAGCCAAGTAGGAGGCTTCTATGGCTACACCTTC. Its translation is CASSQVGGFYGYTF.

The rearrangement uses TRBV7-9 and TRBJ1-1; 7 nucleotides match TRBD1. The V gene end was trimmed by 5 bases and the J gene end by 8 bases; junction bases not matched to a gene: 5. The CDR3 runs 12 residues. The V gene's germline CDR1 is SEHNR and CDR2 FQNEAQ (reference sequence). CDR3 nucleotides: TGTGCCAGCAGCCTACGACAGGGAGAAGCTTTCTTT. This translates into CASSLRQGEAFF.

The rearrangement joins TRBV25-1 to TRBJ1-2, with 7 bases matching TRBD1. Germline CDR1 and CDR2: MGHDK and SYGVNS. The CDR3 is made up of 13 amino acids. J lost 8 bases, V lost 5 bases, and 8 bases had no gene match. In DNA, the CDR3 is TGTGCCAGCAGTCCCCGGGACAGTCGCGGCTACACCTTC. Its translation: CASSPRDSRGYTF.